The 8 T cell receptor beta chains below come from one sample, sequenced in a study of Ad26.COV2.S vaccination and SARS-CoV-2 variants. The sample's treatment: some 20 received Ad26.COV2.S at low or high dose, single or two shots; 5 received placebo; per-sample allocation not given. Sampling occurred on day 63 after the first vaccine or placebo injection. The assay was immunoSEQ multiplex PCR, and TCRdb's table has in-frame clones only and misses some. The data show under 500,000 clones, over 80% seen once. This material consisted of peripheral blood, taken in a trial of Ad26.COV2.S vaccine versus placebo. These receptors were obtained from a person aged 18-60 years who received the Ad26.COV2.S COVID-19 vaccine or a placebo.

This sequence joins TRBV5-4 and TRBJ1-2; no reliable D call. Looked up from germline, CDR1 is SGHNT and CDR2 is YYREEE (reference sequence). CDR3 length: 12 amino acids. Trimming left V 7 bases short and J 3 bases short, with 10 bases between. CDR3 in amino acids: CASSLRDYGYTF. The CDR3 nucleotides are TGTGCCAGCTCGTTGAGGGACTATGGCTACACCTTC.

The CDR3 region has the DNA TGTGCCAGCAGCTTAGAGGACGGGGGGTTCGCTGAAAAACTGTTTTTT. Translated, it gives CASSLEDGGFAEKLFF. The gene calls are TRBV7-9 and TRBJ1-4, with D perhaps TRBD1 (5 bases). Germline assignment: CDR1 SEHNR and CDR2 FQNEAQ (reference sequence). V was pared by 1 base and J by 7 bases, with 16 bases between. This CDR3 is built from 16 residues.

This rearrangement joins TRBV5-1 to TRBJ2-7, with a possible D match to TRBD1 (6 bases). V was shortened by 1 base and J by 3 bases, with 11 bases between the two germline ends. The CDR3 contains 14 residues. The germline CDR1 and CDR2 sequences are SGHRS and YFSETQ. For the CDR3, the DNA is TGCGCCAGCAGCTTGTCGGGACACTACTACGAGCAGTACTTC. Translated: CASSLSGHYYEQYF.

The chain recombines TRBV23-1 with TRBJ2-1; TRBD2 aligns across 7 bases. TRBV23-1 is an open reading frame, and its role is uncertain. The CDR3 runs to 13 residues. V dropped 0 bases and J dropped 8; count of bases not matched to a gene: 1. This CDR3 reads CASSQSSGYEQFF. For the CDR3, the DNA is TGCGCCAGCAGTCAATCTAGCGGGTATGAGCAGTTCTTC.

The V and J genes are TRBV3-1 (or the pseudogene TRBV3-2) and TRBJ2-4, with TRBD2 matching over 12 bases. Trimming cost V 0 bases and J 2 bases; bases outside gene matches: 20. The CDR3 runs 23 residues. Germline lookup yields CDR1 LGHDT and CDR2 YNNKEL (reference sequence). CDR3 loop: CASSQDGRYGSSGGGWSKNIQYF. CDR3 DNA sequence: TGTGCCAGCAGCCAAGATGGAAGATACGGGTCTAGCGGGGGGGGATGGTCCAAAAACATTCAGTACTTC.

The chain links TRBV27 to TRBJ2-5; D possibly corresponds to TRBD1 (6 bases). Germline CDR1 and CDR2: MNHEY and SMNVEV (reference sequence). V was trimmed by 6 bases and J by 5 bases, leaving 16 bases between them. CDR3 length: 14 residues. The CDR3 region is CASSNLRGGETQYF. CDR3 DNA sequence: TGTGCCAGCAGCAACCTCAGGGGCGGGGAGACCCAGTACTTC.

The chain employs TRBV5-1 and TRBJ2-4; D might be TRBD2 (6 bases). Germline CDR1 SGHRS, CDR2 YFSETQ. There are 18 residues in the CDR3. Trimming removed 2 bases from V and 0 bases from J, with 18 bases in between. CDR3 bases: TGCGCCAGCAGCTTATCCGGGAGCCAGTCATCAGCCAAAAACATTCAGTACTTC. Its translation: CASSLSGSQSSAKNIQYF.

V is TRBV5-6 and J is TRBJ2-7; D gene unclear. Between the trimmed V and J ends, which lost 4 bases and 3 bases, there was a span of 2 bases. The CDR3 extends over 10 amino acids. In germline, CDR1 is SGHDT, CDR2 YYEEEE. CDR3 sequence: CASSLYEQYF. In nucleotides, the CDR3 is TGTGCCAGCAGCCTCTACGAGCAGTACTTC.